The 22 T cell receptor beta chains listed next were all sequenced from one sample in a study of regulatory T cells in long-lasting Graves disease. For TCR beta, libraries came from iRepertoire HTBI primers and Arm-PCR of CDR3 regions. In TCRdb, the multiplex PCR reads were re-called with MiXCR into one record per CDR3 protein. Found here are roughly 420,000 distinct CDR3 sequences, 15% to 20% of them singletons; the top ten hold around a quarter. Time point of the sample: newly diagnosed GD, antithyroid drugs for less than 3 months. From RNA extracted from PBMCs, the TCR library was made. The sample was also reused in another study, on T cells in Graves' hyperthyroidism and ophthalmopathy.

Here the sequenced sample was peripheral blood mononuclear cells (PBMCs), taken at new diagnosis, from a patient treated with antithyroid drugs. Source of these receptors: a woman aged 18-35 years with Graves disease.

This clonotype was observed many times. J is TRBJ2-1 and V is TRBV7-8; 9 bases map to TRBD2. V lost 1 base, J lost 0 bases, and 1 base stayed unmatched. The CDR3 has 16 amino acids. Looked up from germline, CDR1 is SGHVS and CDR2 is FQNEAQ. The CDR3, as DNA: TGTGCCAGCAGCTTAGGGGGACTAGCCTCCTACAATGAGCAGTTCTTC. Protein sequence: CASSLGGLASYNEQFF.

V gene TRBV3-1 combines with J gene TRBJ1-2, with D unclear. V was trimmed by 0 bases and J by 2 bases, leaving 19 bases between them. The germline V gene encodes CDR1 LGHDT and CDR2 YNNKEL (reference sequence). This CDR3 is 18 amino acids long. The CDR3 DNA reads as TGTGCCAGCAGCCAAGAGGCCCCTCGAGCGGACCTGAACTATGGCTACACCTTC. It yields the protein CASSQEAPRADLNYGYTF.

This clonotype was recorded at least ten times. V and J are TRBV6-1 and TRBJ2-5, with TRBD2 matching over 11 bases. The CDR3 contains 18 residues. Trimming removed 7 bases from V and 2 bases from J; junction bases left unmatched: 15. The germline gives CDR1 MNHNS, CDR2 SASEGT. CDR3 in amino acids: CASTPGLAGGPRQETQYF. Written as DNA, the CDR3 is TGTGCCAGCACTCCGGGGTTAGCGGGAGGGCCCCGACAAGAGACCCAGTACTTC.

This clonotype was observed a handful of times. This may be a read error: a much more frequent sequence differs by one nucleotide. The chain is built from TRBV20-1 and TRBJ2-1; no reliable D call. CDR1 DFQATT and CDR2 SNEGSKA come from the germline V gene (reference sequence). The CDR3 is 13 amino acids. With 0 bases removed from V and 10 bases from J, the gap between germline ends came to 13 bases. The DNA for the CDR3 is TGCAGTGCTAGAGATATGGGGTCCTACGAGCAGTTCTTC. Amino acids: CSARDMGSYEQFF.

This clonotype was seen more than once but under ten times. The V and J genes are TRBV24-1 and TRBJ1-2; unclear D gene. Trimming removed 9 bases from V and 8 bases from J, with 18 bases in between. The V gene's germline CDR1 is KGHDR and CDR2 SFDVKD. This CDR3 region has 13 residues. Here the CDR3 DNA reads TGTGCCACCCGGGCCGATTGGTTCTCCGGCTACACCTTC. Protein sequence: CATRADWFSGYTF.

This clonotype turned up a few times. The chain couples TRBV27 to TRBJ1-2, with 8 bases aligning to TRBD1. The CDR3 is made up of 16 amino acids. CDR1 MNHEY and CDR2 SMNVEV come from the germline V gene (reference sequence). The V and J ends lost 6 bases and 4 bases, in that order; junction bases with no gene match: 13. CDR3 in DNA: TGTGCCAGCAGCCTCAGGGGGCAAAATGGGCTCTATGGCTACACCTTC. This encodes CASSLRGQNGLYGYTF.

This chain connects TRBV9 to TRBJ2-2, with D possibly matching TRBD1 (6 bases). Germline lookup yields CDR1 SGDLS and CDR2 YYNGEE. The CDR3 covers 15 residues. Trimming took off 3 bases at V and 5 bases at J, with 14 bases between the two ends. CDR3 sequence (DNA): TGTGCCAGCAGCGATGGGGACATCGGGACCGGGGAGCTGTTTTTT. Translating it yields CASSDGDIGTGELFF.

This clonotype was picked up many times. This rearrangement joins TRBV18 to TRBJ1-4; no clear D gene. The CDR3 covers 17 residues. Between the trimmed V and J ends, which lost 5 bases and 8 bases, there was a span of 24 bases. CDR1 and CDR2 (germline): KGHSH, LQKENI. DNA for the CDR3: TGTGCCAGCTCAACCTTTAGGTCCTCCGCTTTGGGAGAAAAACTGTTTTTT. Translated: CASSTFRSSALGEKLFF.

By share, this clonotype ranks as medium-sized (0.01 to 0.1%). The chain couples TRBV6-5 to TRBJ1-5; unclear D gene. Germline CDR1 and CDR2: MNHEY and SVGAGI. V was trimmed by 2 bases and J by 2 bases, leaving 7 bases between them. The CDR3 is 14 amino acids. The CDR3 nucleotides read TGTGCCAGCAGTTACGGGAGGGGCAATCAGCCCCAGCATTTT. Amino acids: CASSYGRGNQPQHF.

The sample holds many counts of this clonotype. V gene TRBV11-2 combines with J gene TRBJ1-1, with TRBD1 matching 8 bases. The CDR3 has 15 residues. Trimming took 3 bases from V and 5 from J; bases not matched to a gene: 8. Per germline, CDR1 SGHAT and CDR2 FQNNGV. The CDR3 loop reads CASSFPRGRGTEAFF. The CDR3 nucleotides read TGTGCCAGCAGCTTCCCCAGGGGGCGGGGAACTGAAGCTTTCTTT.

This clonotype was detected ten times or more. The genes are TRBV5-1 and TRBJ1-4; 7 bases are a match to TRBD1. The CDR3 is 15 amino acids. The germline V gene has CDR1 SGHRS and CDR2 YFSETQ. V was pared by 0 bases and J by 5 bases, with 4 bases of the junction left unmatched. The CDR3 sequence is CASSLGGQTNEKLFF. The CDR3 DNA reads TGCGCCAGCAGCTTGGGGGGACAGACGAATGAAAAACTGTTTTTT.

This clonotype was found a few times. The rearrangement links TRBV3-2 to TRBJ2-3; the DNA was not used to check the table's D call, TRBD2. TRBV3-2 is marked as a pseudogene. This CDR3 is 14 amino acids long. The CDR3 is CASSGPSNTDTQYF. As DNA, the CDR3 is TGTGCCAGCAGCGGGCCATCTAACACAGATACGCAGTATTTT.

This clonotype was observed many times. J is TRBJ1-1 and V is TRBV28; no reliable D call. The CDR3 has 17 amino acids. Looked up from germline, CDR1 is MDHEN and CDR2 is SYDVKM. Trimming cost V 1 base and J 4 bases, with 19 bases left between them. The DNA of the CDR3 is TGTGCCAGCAGTTTATTGGGTGTGGCCCCTCGCTCCACTGAAGCTTTCTTT. It yields the protein CASSLLGVAPRSTEAFF.

Concerning this clonotype: One junction end disagrees with the germline gene, perhaps due to a read error. This chain joins TRBV9 and TRBJ2-1; D uncertain. The CDR3 is made up of 13 amino acids. The V gene's germline CDR1 is SGDLS and CDR2 YYNGEE. The CDR3 sequence is CASSPLTGNKQFF. CDR3 DNA sequence: TGTGCCAGCAGCCCATTAACCGGCAATAAGCAGTTCTTC.

The chain has TRBV10-2 and TRBJ2-2, with 8 bases lining up with TRBD2. Trimming took 11 bases from V and 7 from J; bases not matched to a gene: 15. The V gene's germline CDR1 is WSHSY and CDR2 SAAADI. The CDR3 length is 15 residues. The CDR3 loop reads CAASREGQGIGELFF. Here the CDR3 DNA reads TGCGCCGCTTCTCGGGAGGGCCAAGGAATCGGGGAGCTGTTTTTT.

The gene calls are TRBV3-1 and TRBJ2-7; TRBD1 might be the D (6 bases). The V and J ends lost 6 bases and 5 bases respectively, with 17 bases between them. Germline V gene sequence: CDR1 LGHDT, CDR2 YNNKEL (reference sequence). The CDR3 extends over 14 amino acids. In DNA form, the CDR3 reads TGTGCCAGCAGTCTCGGACAGCTGAGGCACGAGCAGTACTTC. This codes for CASSLGQLRHEQYF.

This clonotype was seen more than once but under ten times. The rearrangement links TRBV18 to TRBJ1-2; D not certain. V was pared by 2 bases and J by 2 bases, with 15 bases between. CDR3 size: 16 residues. CDR1 and CDR2 (germline): KGHSH, LQKENI. CDR3 coding DNA: TGTGCCAGCTCACCATTAGCCCAAGGCTTAAACTATGGCTACACCTTC. Its translation is CASSPLAQGLNYGYTF.

At least ten counts were recorded for this clonotype. This chain links TRBV12-3 or TRBV12-4 with TRBJ1-5; 8 positions match TRBD1. The J segment lost 5 bases and the V segment lost 5 bases, leaving 5 bases of the junction unmatched. The CDR3 is 14 amino acids. DNA for the CDR3: TGTGCCAGCAGTCGTCAGGGGGCGGATCAGCCCCAGCATTTT. Its protein is CASSRQGADQPQHF.

This clonotype has ten or more counts. The chain joins TRBV28 to TRBJ2-3; tentatively, D is TRBD1 (5 bases). Trimming removed 10 bases at V and 7 bases at J, with 12 bases between. This CDR3 has 11 residues. Germline CDR1 is MDHEN and CDR2 is SYDVKM. CDR3 protein: CAIRQGNTQYF. CDR3 coding DNA: TGTGCCATCCGTCAGGGAAATACGCAGTATTTT.

This clonotype was seen ten or more times. The chain's CDR3 is CASSKVPNQPQHF. The CDR3 DNA is TGTGCCAGCAGTAAGGTTCCGAATCAGCCCCAGCATTTT. V gene TRBV6-1 combines with J gene TRBJ1-5; unclear D gene. The CDR3 consists of 13 residues. Looked up from germline, CDR1 is MNHNS and CDR2 is SASEGT. The germline V and J ends were trimmed by 5 bases and 4 bases, with 9 bases remaining between them.

This clonotype occurred a few times. The CDR3 sequence is CASSEAGELGELFF. The CDR3 DNA follows: TGTGCCAGCAGTGAAGCGGGGGAGTTGGGGGAGCTGTTTTTT. The gene calls are TRBV6-1 and TRBJ2-2; D may correspond to TRBD1 or TRBD2 (5 bases each). CDR3 size: 14 residues. CDR1 and CDR2 (germline): MNHNS, SASEGT. V was clipped by 0 bases and J by 8 bases, with 10 bases between them.

This clonotype has a handful of counts. The CDR3 sequence: CASSSGLDTEAFF. Written as DNA, the CDR3 is TGTGCCAGCAGCAGCGGACTGGACACTGAAGCTTTCTTT. The chain uses TRBV7-6 and TRBJ1-1, with no clear D. Germline CDR1 is SGHVS and CDR2 is FNYEAQ. This CDR3 is 13 amino acids long. V shed 5 bases and J shed 3 bases, with 10 bases lying between them.